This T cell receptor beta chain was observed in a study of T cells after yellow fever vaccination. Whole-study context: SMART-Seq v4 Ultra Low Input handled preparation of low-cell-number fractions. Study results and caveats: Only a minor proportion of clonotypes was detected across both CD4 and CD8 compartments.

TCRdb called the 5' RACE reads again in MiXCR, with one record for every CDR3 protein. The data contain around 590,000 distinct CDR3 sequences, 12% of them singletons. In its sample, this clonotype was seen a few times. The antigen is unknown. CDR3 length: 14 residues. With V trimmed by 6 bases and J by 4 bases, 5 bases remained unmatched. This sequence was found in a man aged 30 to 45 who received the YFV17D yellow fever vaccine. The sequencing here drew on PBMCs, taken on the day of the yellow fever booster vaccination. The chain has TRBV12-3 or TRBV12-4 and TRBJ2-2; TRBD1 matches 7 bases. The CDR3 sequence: CASSLTGLTGELFF. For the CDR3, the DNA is TGTGCCAGCAGCTTGACAGGGCTCACCGGGGAGCTGTTTTTT.